The present T cell receptor beta chain was sequenced within a study of T cell responses to AZD1222 COVID-19 vaccine. Note on this clone: Its target is unknown.

Libraries were prepared by immunoSEQ multiplex PCR; TCRdb keeps only in-frame clonotypes and omits some of them. The sample lists about 77,000 clones, about 92% occurring once. V was clipped by 6 bases and J by 8 bases, with 19 bases between them. CDR3 length: 13 amino acids. Germline V gene lookup returns CDR1 SQVTM and CDR2 ANQGSEA. Whole-study findings and limits: Donors, mostly white British, included more females; clonal diversity was possibly underestimated.

V gene TRBV29-1 combines with J gene TRBJ1-2; weak D call: TRBD1 (6 bases). This TCR was sampled from an adult who received the AZD1222 COVID-19 vaccine. Material: peripheral blood, obtained 28 days after the second AZD1222 dose. Here the CDR3 reads CSVLRDTLWGYTF. In DNA, the CDR3 is TGCAGCGTCCTCCGGGACACCTTATGGGGCTACACCTTC.